This TCR beta chain appears in the sequencing data of a study of shared clonotypes between healthy human individuals. Broader study findings: The donor pool, a small one, limited the genetic and exposure-history diversity represented.

Donors included only healthy HIV-negative adults lacking recent acute infections or vaccinations. The V and J ends lost 3 bases and 3 bases, in that order; junction bases with no gene match: 4. The CDR3 is made up of 14 amino acids. The germline V gene has CDR1 SGHNT and CDR2 YYREEE (reference sequence). This clone was detected only once. Its antigen is unknown. Measured with immunoSEQ multiplex PCR; TCRdb has only the in-frame clones, and not every one. The sample has 450,000 to 500,000 clones, roughly 80% seen once. The gene calls are TRBV5-4 and TRBJ1-2; TRBD1 aligns across 8 bases. This receptor was taken from a woman aged 40 to 50 in good health. Some clones in this sample may be carry-over from other donors' samples. Sequencing input: PBMCs. This CDR3 reads CASSSGTGDYGYTF. The CDR3 DNA reads TGTGCCAGCAGCTCCGGGACAGGAGACTATGGCTACACCTTC.